The 13 T cell receptor beta chains presented below share a single source sample, sequenced in a study of response to subunit inactivated influenza vaccine. In TCRdb, the RT-PCR reads were re-called with MiXCR into one record per CDR3 protein. The sample includes over 400,000 distinct CDR3 sequences, 10% to 15% of them seen just once. The material was PBMCs from blood, obtained roughly 48 days after vaccination. These receptors were collected from a man in his forties or fifties who received an inactivated influenza vaccine.

This clonotype has a handful of counts. The genes are TRBV3-1 and TRBJ2-7, with D possibly matching TRBD1 (5 bases). The germline CDR1 and CDR2 sequences are LGHDT and YNNKEL (reference sequence). The CDR3 has 14 residues. The V end lost 1 base, the J end lost 6 bases, and 13 bases lay between the germline ends. The CDR3 region has the DNA TGTGCCAGCAGCCAAGTGCGCCAGGGCGGCGAGCAGTACTTC. It translates to CASSQVRQGGEQYF.

This clonotype was counted ten times or more. The chain combines TRBV6-1 with TRBJ1-2, with a weak D call TRBD1 (6 bases). Germline V gene lookup returns CDR1 MNHNS and CDR2 SASEGT. V dropped 6 bases and J dropped 1 base, with 15 bases sitting between them. The CDR3 extends over 15 amino acids. DNA of the CDR3: TGTGCCAGCAGGTCCCTCCGGGACAATAACTATGGCTACACCTTC. It encodes CASRSLRDNNYGYTF.

This sequence joins TRBV9 and TRBJ2-1, with 15 bases lining up with TRBD2. Germline values: CDR1 SGDLS, CDR2 YYNGEE. V shed 7 bases, J shed 0 bases, and the junction held 5 bases outside the gene matches. This CDR3 has 17 amino acids. In DNA form, the CDR3 reads TGTGCCAGCGGACGGGGACTAGCGGGAGGCTCCTACAATGAGCAGTTCTTC. It yields the protein CASGRGLAGGSYNEQFF.

The rearrangement links TRBV14 to TRBJ2-1, with D possibly matching TRBD2 (5 bases). Per germline, CDR1 SGHDN and CDR2 FVKESK. The length of the CDR3 is 17 residues. The V and J ends lost 1 base and 0 bases respectively, with 13 bases between them. This chain's CDR3 is CASSQVVKGSSYNEQFF. In DNA, the CDR3 is TGTGCCAGCAGCCAAGTAGTCAAAGGGAGCTCCTACAATGAGCAGTTCTTC.

This clonotype showed up just a few times. The V call is TRBV7-2, the J call TRBJ1-6; D is perhaps TRBD1 (5 bases). Trimming took 5 bases from V and 7 from J, leaving 12 bases between them. Germline loops: CDR1 SGHTA, CDR2 FQGNSA. This CDR3 contains 14 residues. Here the CDR3 DNA reads TGTGCCAGCAGCATCAGGGTTTTCAATTCACCCCTCCACTTT. Protein sequence: CASSIRVFNSPLHF. Drawing the rest from reference TRBV7-2 and TRBJ1-6, the complete variable domain is GAGVSQSPSNKVTEKGKDVELRCDPISGHTALYWYRQSLGQGLEFLIYFQGNSAPDKSGLPSDRFSAERTGGSVSTLTIQRTQQEDSAVYLCASSIRVFNSPLHFGNGTRLTVT.

This clonotype was detected only a few times. The chain joins TRBV12-3 or TRBV12-4 to TRBJ1-2, with 7 positions matching TRBD1. V lost 1 base, J lost 5 bases, and 4 bases stayed unmatched. CDR3 size: 14 residues. The CDR3 loop reads CASSLVPGQYGYTF. The DNA for the CDR3 is TGTGCCAGCAGTTTAGTCCCGGGACAGTATGGCTACACCTTC.

This clonotype was observed a handful of times. The V call is TRBV3-1, the J call TRBJ1-6; no reliable D call. The V end lost 2 bases, the J end lost 4 bases, and 12 bases lay between the germline ends. The CDR3 is 16 residues long. Germline CDR1 and CDR2: LGHDT and YNNKEL (reference sequence). The DNA for the CDR3 is TGTGCCAGCAGCCAACTACAGCGTTCTTATAATTCACCCCTCCACTTT. Protein: CASSQLQRSYNSPLHF.

The chain employs TRBV12-3 or TRBV12-4 and TRBJ2-7, with D hard to call. The V end was cut by 3 bases, the J end by 1 base, with 13 bases between. CDR3 length equals 15 residues. CDR3 nucleotide sequence: TGTGCCAGCAGTTTGAGGTTTGACACTTCCTACGAGCAGTACTTC. Residues: CASSLRFDTSYEQYF.

This clonotype was detected only a few times. The chain recombines TRBV6-6 with TRBJ1-2, with D uncertain. The germline CDR1 and CDR2 sequences are MNHNY and SVGAGI (reference sequence). V dropped 8 bases and J dropped 2 bases, with 6 bases sitting between them. The CDR3 runs 11 residues. CDR3 coding DNA: TGTGCCAGCCGCTGGAACTATGGCTACACCTTC. Its protein is CASRWNYGYTF.

This clonotype has just a few counts. The DNA of the CDR3 is TGTGCCAGCAGTTTAGACCAGGGCAGCAATCAGCCCCAGCATTTT. It yields the protein CASSLDQGSNQPQHF. The chain couples TRBV12-3 or TRBV12-4 to TRBJ1-5; weak D call: TRBD1 (5 bases). The germline V and J ends were trimmed by 1 base and 1 base, with 8 bases remaining between them. The CDR3 is made up of 15 amino acids.

This clonotype was detected a few times. J is TRBJ1-6 and V is TRBV11-2; tentative D call: TRBD1 (6 bases). The CDR3 spans 14 residues. The V gene lost 0 bases and the J gene lost 10 bases, with 10 bases spanning the gap. CDR1 is SGHAT and CDR2 is FQNNGV in the germline V gene. Here the CDR3 reads CASSLDRGPSPLHF. In nucleotides, the CDR3 is TGTGCCAGCAGCTTAGACAGGGGCCCATCACCCCTCCACTTT.

This clonotype turned up a few times. The J gene is TRBJ2-3, the V gene TRBV5-1, with 9 bases matching TRBD2. J was trimmed by 6 bases and V by 3 bases; bases with no gene match: 17. Germline-derived CDR1 and CDR2 are SGHRS and YFSETQ. This CDR3 has 18 residues. The CDR3 DNA reads TGCGCCAGCAGCTCCCAAGGAACGGGCGGGAGGGCCGTGGATACGCAGTATTTT. It translates to CASSSQGTGGRAVDTQYF.

The rearrangement links TRBV6-2 or TRBV6-3 to TRBJ2-1; 8 bases are a match to TRBD1. The CDR3 has 15 amino acids. J was trimmed by 8 bases and V by 3 bases; bases with no gene match: 9. Germline CDR1 is MNHEY and CDR2 is SVGEGT. This CDR3 is CASSYLQGVWHEQFF. CDR3 bases: TGTGCCAGCAGTTATTTACAGGGGGTTTGGCATGAGCAGTTCTTC.